Below, one T cell receptor (beta chain) is given with its context. As yet, its antigen is unknown. The record originates from a study of T cell responses to AZD1222 COVID-19 vaccine. Study context: Second-dose groups at about 4 or about 12 weeks were pooled. Findings and caveats of the study: Targeting of unmutated variant regions was reportedly seen in nearly half of spike-specific TCRs. Repertoires were collected only later (after the peak T cell response had occurred).

From germline, CDR1 is LGHNA and CDR2 YSLEER. CDR3 length: 14 residues. Trimming took off 0 bases at V and 8 bases at J, with 11 bases between the two ends. This table comes from immunoSEQ multiplex PCR, and its TCRdb copy is limited to in-frame clones, with some not included. This sample has over 120,000 clones; 90% to 95% occur once, and the top ten carry about 1.9%. J is TRBJ2-4 and V is TRBV4-3; no firm D call. The clonotype originates from an adult in good health. The starting material was peripheral blood, obtained on day 0 of AZD1222 vaccination. The DNA of the CDR3 is TGCGCCAGCAGCCAAGATACCAACCGGGACATTCAGTACTTC. Its protein is CASSQDTNRDIQYF.